The 18 T cell receptor beta chains presented below share a single source sample, sequenced in a study of T cell responses to AZD1222 COVID-19 vaccine. Assay: immunoSEQ multiplex PCR; the TCRdb copy retains only in-frame clones and omits some. The sample lists around 83,000 clones, about 88% occurring once. The sample here was peripheral blood, taken on day 0 of AZD1222 vaccination. The source is an adult in good health.

The rearrangement uses TRBV27 and TRBJ1-6, with 7 positions matching TRBD1. Germline trimming cut 11 bases from V and 9 bases from J; bases unmatched to any gene: 7. The CDR3 contains 12 residues. Germline V gene lookup returns CDR1 MNHEY and CDR2 SMNVEV (reference sequence). In nucleotides, the CDR3 is TGTGCCTCACGACAGGGTGGTTCACCCCTCCACTTT. It encodes CASRQGGSPLHF.

The gene calls are TRBV29-1 and TRBJ1-1, with D perhaps matching TRBD1 (5 bases). The CDR3 has 12 residues. Germline V gene sequence: CDR1 SQVTM, CDR2 ANQGSEA. Trimming cost V 5 bases and J 1 base, with 8 bases left between them. The CDR3 loop is CSVTQGNTEAFF. In DNA, the CDR3 is TGCAGCGTTACGCAGGGGAACACTGAAGCTTTCTTT.

The chain links TRBV10-3 to TRBJ2-1, with 7 bases aligning to TRBD2. Germline V CDR1 and CDR2: ENHRY, SYGVKD. The CDR3 covers 14 residues. Losses at the gene ends were 11 bases for V and 1 base for J; bases not matched to a gene: 8. The CDR3 nucleotides are TGTGCCGCTCAGGACGGGGGGTCCTACAATGAGCAGTTCTTC. This sequence encodes CAAQDGGSYNEQFF.

V usage is TRBV10-3 and J usage is TRBJ1-3, with TRBD1 matching over 7 bases. CDR1 and CDR2 from the germline V gene are ENHRY and SYGVKD. V lost 2 bases to trimming and J lost 4 bases; unmatched junction nucleotides: 5. The CDR3 contains 15 residues. The CDR3 spells CAISETRGDGNTIYF. Here the CDR3 DNA reads TGTGCCATCAGTGAGACCAGGGGGGACGGAAACACCATATATTTT.

The chain joins TRBV27 to TRBJ1-5; D unclear. V gave up 9 bases and J gave up 0 bases, with 15 bases separating them. There are 15 residues in the CDR3. Germline V gene data show CDR1 as MNHEY and CDR2 as SMNVEV (reference sequence). CDR3 in DNA: TGTGCCAGAACGGATGCACGATATAGCAATCAGCCCCAGCATTTT. Protein sequence: CARTDARYSNQPQHF.

This chain links TRBV19 with TRBJ2-5; 7 bases align to TRBD2. This CDR3 has 13 residues. Germline V lookup: CDR1 LNHDA, CDR2 SQIVND (reference sequence). The J segment lost 7 bases and the V segment lost 7 bases, leaving 9 bases of the junction unmatched. CDR3: CASTPTGEGTQYF. DNA for the CDR3: TGTGCCAGTACCCCGACGGGGGAGGGGACCCAGTACTTC.

This chain links TRBV7-8 with TRBJ1-6; D unresolved. Trimming pared 3 bases from V and 0 bases from J, leaving 6 bases between. The CDR3 totals 15 residues. CDR1 is SGHVS, CDR2 FQNEAQ, per germline. The CDR3, as DNA: TGTGCCAGCAGCTTGGGTAGCTCCTATAATTCACCCCTCCACTTT. Translated: CASSLGSSYNSPLHF.

Only a few counts were recorded for this clone. V usage is TRBV6-2 or TRBV6-3 and J usage is TRBJ2-1; weak D call: TRBD1 (6 bases). Germline V lookup: CDR1 MNHEY, CDR2 SVGEGT. Deletions cut 2 bases from V and 6 bases from J, with 11 bases between. This CDR3 region has 14 residues. The chain's CDR3 is CASSYRTVLNEQFF. Written as DNA, the CDR3 is TGTGCCAGCAGTTACAGGACAGTACTCAATGAGCAGTTCTTC.

The gene calls are TRBV5-1 and TRBJ1-5; no clear D. The CDR3 is made up of 14 amino acids. Trimming took off 3 bases at V and 7 bases at J, with 14 bases between the two ends. The germline V gene has CDR1 SGHRS and CDR2 YFSETQ. The CDR3 loop reads CASSSGLVGQPQHF. In DNA, the CDR3 is TGCGCCAGCAGCTCCGGACTCGTCGGGCAGCCCCAGCATTTT.

This clone was observed once. The chain employs TRBV10-3 and TRBJ2-7; D might be TRBD2 (5 bases). V gave up 3 bases and J gave up 9 bases, with 9 bases separating them. The CDR3 consists of 11 residues. Germline assignment: CDR1 ENHRY and CDR2 SYGVKD. CDR3 loop: CAISEYEGQYF. Written as DNA, the CDR3 is TGTGCCATCAGTGAATACGAGGGGCAGTACTTC.

Concerning this clone itself: This specimen includes other DNA sequences encoding the same CDR3. The gene calls are TRBV7-3 and TRBJ2-3; perhaps TRBD2 as D (6 bases). This CDR3 spans 13 amino acids. The germline CDR1 and CDR2 sequences are SGHTA and FQGTGA. V was trimmed by 5 bases and J by 3 bases, leaving 9 bases between them. The CDR3 DNA reads TGTGCCAGCAGCCCCGGGGGAACAGATACGCAGTATTTT. This codes for CASSPGGTDTQYF.

The V call is TRBV21-1, the J call TRBJ1-2. TRBV21-1 is annotated as a pseudogene. The CDR3 spans 13 residues. The CDR3 is CASGEIGCSGYTF. The CDR3 bases are TGTGCCAGTGGAGAGATCGGATGTTCTGGCTACACCTTC.

This chain joins TRBV5-4 and TRBJ2-7; D unclear. Trimming shortened V by 5 bases and J by 3 bases, and 15 bases separated the two germline ends. The CDR3 loop spans 14 amino acids. The V gene's germline CDR1 is SGHNT and CDR2 YYREEE (reference sequence). CDR3 bases: TGTGCCAGCAGGCGGCAGGTCGACAACTACGAGCAGTACTTC. Protein sequence: CASRRQVDNYEQYF.

The chain uses TRBV6-1 and TRBJ2-5, with D perhaps TRBD1 (6 bases). The CDR3 runs 15 residues. Germline CDR1 is MNHNS and CDR2 is SASEGT. Deletions cut 2 bases from V and 4 bases from J, with 14 bases between. Written as DNA, the CDR3 is TGTGCCAGCAGTGAAAATGGGATCAGGGGAGAGACCCAGTACTTC. This translates into CASSENGIRGETQYF.

The chain links TRBV7-9 to TRBJ1-2; D gene ambiguous. Germline CDR1 SEHNR, CDR2 FQNEAQ (reference sequence). Trimming cost V 7 bases and J 1 base, with 16 bases left between them. The CDR3 covers 15 residues. CDR3 in amino acids: CASNFLGVINYGYTF. CDR3 sequence (DNA): TGTGCCAGCAACTTTTTGGGAGTTATTAACTATGGCTACACCTTC.

The rearrangement links TRBV6-5 to TRBJ2-2; 9 bases match TRBD2. The CDR3 consists of 16 residues. The trim removed 2 bases at V and 7 bases at J, leaving 8 bases unmatched. In germline, CDR1 is MNHEY, CDR2 SVGAGI. Here the CDR3 DNA reads TGTGCCAGCAGTTACGCTAGCGGGGTTAAGAGCGGGGAGCTGTTTTTT. This codes for CASSYASGVKSGELFF.

The chain combines TRBV6-1 with TRBJ2-3; 7 bases are a match to TRBD1. CDR1 MNHNS and CDR2 SASEGT come from the germline V gene. The CDR3 spans 16 residues. J was trimmed by 0 bases and V by 3 bases; bases with no gene match: 6. The CDR3 reads CASSDPGQASTDTQYF. CDR3 in DNA: TGTGCCAGCAGTGACCCTGGACAGGCTAGCACAGATACGCAGTATTTT.

The chain combines TRBV24-1 with TRBJ2-5; TRBD2 is a possible D gene (6 bases). This CDR3 comprises 14 residues. Trimming took 4 bases from V and 2 from J, leaving 10 bases between them. Germline V gene lookup returns CDR1 KGHDR and CDR2 SFDVKD. CDR3: CATSDPRGQETQYF. The CDR3 DNA reads TGTGCCACCAGTGACCCACGGGGGCAAGAGACCCAGTACTTC.